The 27 T cell receptor beta chains given below trace back to one sample, sequenced in a study of blood T cell repertoires in COVID-19. Repertoires were generated with immunoSEQ multiplex PCR, while TCRdb's copy carries only in-frame clones and drops some. The data show about 280,000 clones, around 93% seen once. Input material: PBMCs or T cells enriched from blood (not recorded which). The source is a man aged 35-49 years who had been exposed to COVID-19.

The V and J genes are TRBV24-1 and TRBJ1-4; the match to TRBD1 covers 8 bases. Germline CDR1 and CDR2: KGHDR and SFDVKD. Trimming removed 4 bases from V and 7 bases from J; junction bases left unmatched: 10. The CDR3 has 16 residues. The CDR3: CATSDPTGGSSEKLFF. The DNA for the CDR3 is TGTGCCACCAGTGACCCCACAGGGGGGAGTAGTGAAAAACTGTTTTTT.

CDR3 protein: CASSLQGASNQPQHF. CDR3 coding DNA: TGTGCCAGCAGTTTACAGGGGGCTAGCAATCAGCCCCAGCATTTT. The gene calls are TRBV27 and TRBJ1-5; 8 bases are a match to TRBD1. Germline V CDR1 and CDR2: MNHEY, SMNVEV (reference sequence). CDR3 length: 15 residues. V was pared by 2 bases and J by 0 bases, with 0 bases of the junction left unmatched.

For the CDR3, the DNA is TGTGCCAGCAGCCAACGGAGGACTAGCGGGAGTCGGGGGTCCTACAATGAGCAGTTCTTC. This gives the protein CASSQRRTSGSRGSYNEQFF. The rearrangement uses TRBV7-3 and TRBJ2-1, with 13 bases fitting TRBD2. V was clipped by 5 bases and J by 1 base; unmatched bases: 14. Germline V lookup: CDR1 SGHTA, CDR2 FQGTGA. This CDR3 region has 20 residues. The whole variable domain, filled in from reference TRBV7-3 and TRBJ2-1, reads GAGVSQTPSNKVTEKGKYVELRCDPISGHTALYWYRQSLGQGPEFLIYFQGTGAADDSGLPNDRFFAVRPEGSVSTLKIQRTERGDSAVYLCASSQRRTSGSRGSYNEQFFGPGTRLTVL.

V and J are TRBV28 and TRBJ1-2; a possible D gene is TRBD1 (5 bases). Germline V CDR1 and CDR2: MDHEN, SYDVKM. Trimming pared 2 bases from V and 2 bases from J, leaving 9 bases between. The CDR3 is 14 amino acids. For the CDR3, the DNA is TGTGCCAGCAGTTTACTAGACAGCAACTATGGCTACACCTTC. Protein product: CASSLLDSNYGYTF.

The chain links TRBV5-1 to TRBJ2-7; TRBD2 matches at 12 bases. The CDR3 consists of 15 residues. Germline V gene sequence: CDR1 SGHRS, CDR2 YFSETQ. Losses at the gene ends were 6 bases for V and 4 bases for J; bases not matched to a gene: 8. This CDR3 is CASKTSGTSGYEQYF. CDR3 sequence (DNA): TGCGCCAGCAAAACCTCCGGGACTAGCGGGTACGAGCAGTACTTC.

The chain joins TRBV2 to TRBJ2-7, with D maybe TRBD1 (5 bases). Germline CDR1 reads SNHLY; CDR2 reads FYNNEI. The CDR3 is made up of 14 amino acids. V was shortened by 1 base and J by 6 bases, with 13 bases between the two germline ends. The CDR3 reads CASSEGRASFEQYF. For the CDR3, the DNA is TGTGCCAGCAGTGAAGGCAGGGCGTCGTTCGAGCAGTACTTC. Full variable domain (remainder filled in from reference TRBV2 and TRBJ2-7): EPEVTQTPSHQVTQMGQEVILRCVPISNHLYFYWYRQILGQKVEFLVSFYNNEISEKSEIFDDQFSVERPDGSNFTLKIRSTKLEDSAMYFCASSEGRASFEQYFGPGTRLTVT.

Of note for this clone: Distinct nucleotide sequences in the sample also encode this CDR3. V usage is TRBV9 and J usage is TRBJ2-1; D might be TRBD2 (5 bases). Trimming stripped 0 bases from V and 6 bases from J, with 13 bases between. Per the germline V gene, CDR1 is SGDLS and CDR2 is YYNGEE. The CDR3 consists of 15 residues. The CDR3 bases are TGTGCCAGCAGCGTAGGGGCGGGTGGACTCAATGAGCAGTTCTTC. Translating it yields CASSVGAGGLNEQFF.

V is TRBV7-5 and J is TRBJ1-5; the table's D gene call, TRBD1, was not cross checked with the DNA. TRBV7-5 is assigned pseudogene status. CDR3 length: 17 residues. For the CDR3, the DNA is TGTGTCAGAAGCGTCGGGACAGGGGGCTTCAGCAATCAGCCCCAGCATTTT. Its translation: CVRSVGTGGFSNQPQHF.

The chain links TRBV12-3 or TRBV12-4 to TRBJ1-1; D is possibly TRBD1 (5 bases). With 5 bases removed from V and 7 bases from J, the gap between germline ends came to 8 bases. The CDR3 runs to 11 residues. As DNA, the CDR3 is TGTGCCAGCAGTCGGGGGGGTGAAGCTTTCTTT. Protein sequence: CASSRGGEAFF.

The chain carries TRBV19 and TRBJ1-2; possibly TRBD1 for D (6 bases). With 6 bases removed from V and 1 base from J, the gap between germline ends came to 12 bases. Germline CDR1 and CDR2: LNHDA and SQIVND (reference sequence). There are 14 residues in the CDR3. The CDR3 bases are TGTGCCAGTAGGTCGGGACAAGATAACTATGGCTACACCTTC. This translates into CASRSGQDNYGYTF.

The chain uses TRBV27 and TRBJ2-7, with 7 bases that match TRBD1. In germline, CDR1 is MNHEY, CDR2 SMNVEV (reference sequence). CDR3 length equals 14 residues. Germline trimming cut 6 bases from V and 3 bases from J; bases unmatched to any gene: 8. CDR3 protein: CASRKTGILYEQYF. The CDR3 DNA reads as TGTGCCAGCAGGAAGACAGGGATTCTCTACGAGCAGTACTTC.

The chain uses TRBV6-5 and TRBJ2-1; D call uncertain. CDR1 and CDR2 from the germline V gene are MNHEY and SVGAGI. V was cut by 0 bases and J by 6 bases, with 9 bases left in between. The CDR3 runs 14 residues. CDR3 nucleotides: TGTGCCAGCAGTTACTCCACTTCATTCAATGAGCAGTTCTTC. Translated: CASSYSTSFNEQFF.

This CDR3 reads CASGQAREEQFF. CDR3 coding DNA: TGTGCTAGTGGTCAGGCGCGGGAAGAGCAGTTCTTC. This chain connects TRBV12-5 to TRBJ2-1; D perhaps matches TRBD2 (6 bases). CDR1 and CDR2 from the germline V gene are LGHNT and FRNRAP. This CDR3 contains 12 residues. Trimming pared 5 bases from V and 10 bases from J, leaving 12 bases between.

This chain links TRBV19 with TRBJ2-5; unclear D gene. Germline V gene sequence: CDR1 LNHDA, CDR2 SQIVND (reference sequence). V shed 2 bases and J shed 5 bases, with 15 bases lying between them. CDR3 length: 15 amino acids. The CDR3 sequence: CASSISVVTLETQYF. The CDR3 DNA follows: TGTGCCAGTAGTATAAGTGTCGTAACTTTGGAGACCCAGTACTTC.

The table lists this clone with a count of one. The CDR3 nucleotides are TGTGCCACCAGTGATTTGGGAGTAAGCGGGAGGGCTGACACCGGGGAGCTGTTTTTT. Protein sequence: CATSDLGVSGRADTGELFF. The chain couples TRBV24-1 to TRBJ2-2; TRBD2 matches 10 bases. The germline gives CDR1 KGHDR, CDR2 SFDVKD. V dropped 0 bases and J dropped 3; count of bases not matched to a gene: 9. This CDR3 is 19 amino acids long.

The V call is TRBV9, the J call TRBJ2-1; D remains unclear. Trimming took 0 bases from V and 6 from J, leaving 10 bases between them. The CDR3 totals 14 residues. CDR1 and CDR2 from the germline V gene are SGDLS and YYNGEE. CDR3 loop: CASSVVSERNEQFF. The CDR3 bases are TGTGCCAGCAGCGTAGTTTCGGAGCGCAATGAGCAGTTCTTC.

The rearrangement uses TRBV5-1 and TRBJ1-1; D is unclear. The V end lost 0 bases, the J end lost 3 bases, and 21 bases lay between the germline ends. This CDR3 is 18 amino acids long. The germline CDR1 and CDR2 sequences are SGHRS and YFSETQ. The chain's CDR3 is CASSLGAEYFSQDTEAFF. CDR3 coding DNA: TGCGCCAGCAGCTTGGGGGCCGAATACTTCTCGCAGGACACTGAAGCTTTCTTT.

This clone turned up a few times. CDR3 in DNA: TGTGCCAGCAGTTACTCGGCTAGCGGGAGGGCCTACGAGCAGTACTTC. This sequence encodes CASSYSASGRAYEQYF. V is TRBV6-5 and J is TRBJ2-7; 12 bases line up with TRBD2. This CDR3 has 16 residues. The germline V gene encodes CDR1 MNHEY and CDR2 SVGAGI. V lost 0 bases and J lost 2; bases outside the gene matches: 2.

This clone was seen a handful of times. Here the CDR3 reads CASSGTGESPLHF. The CDR3 DNA is TGTGCCAGCAGTGGGACAGGGGAATCACCCCTCCACTTT. The chain joins TRBV12-3 or TRBV12-4 to TRBJ1-6; 10 bases align to TRBD1. With 5 bases clipped from V and 10 bases from J, the junction kept 2 bases outside the gene matches. This CDR3 is built from 13 residues.

In its sample, this clone was seen once. This CDR3 is CASSLRGGYYGYTF. CDR3 DNA: TGTGCCAGCAGTCTCCGAGGGGGATACTATGGCTACACCTTC. The chain couples TRBV27 to TRBJ1-2, with D possibly TRBD1 on 6 matching bases. The CDR3 extends over 14 amino acids. The V and J ends lost 5 bases and 3 bases respectively, with 13 bases between them. The germline gives CDR1 MNHEY, CDR2 SMNVEV (reference sequence).

The chain employs TRBV2 and TRBJ1-1; TRBD1 agrees at 11 bases. V shed 11 bases and J 1 base; nucleotides not matched to a gene: 6. The CDR3 loop spans 14 amino acids. Germline V gives CDR1 SNHLY, CDR2 FYNNEI. The CDR3 protein is CAGRGTGGNTEAFF. The DNA of the CDR3 is TGTGCCGGACGCGGGACAGGGGGGAACACTGAAGCTTTCTTT.

The genes are TRBV29-1 and TRBJ1-3; 7 bases fit TRBD1. Unmatched junction bases numbered 6, after V lost 6 bases and J lost 1 base. The CDR3 spans 14 residues. Germline-derived CDR1 and CDR2 are SQVTM and ANQGSEA. This CDR3 reads CSVADRVSGNTIYF. The CDR3 nucleotides are TGCAGCGTCGCCGACAGGGTTTCTGGAAACACCATATATTTT.

V gene TRBV11-3 combines with J gene TRBJ1-2; 8 bases are a match to TRBD1. The germline CDR1 and CDR2 sequences are SGHNT and YENEEA. This CDR3 comprises 15 residues. Trimming removed 0 bases from V and 4 bases from J; junction bases left unmatched: 4. The CDR3, as DNA: TGTGCCAGCAGCTTAGAACTGGGGACAGGCTATGGCTACACCTTC. It yields the protein CASSLELGTGYGYTF.

This clone was picked up a small number of times. The rearrangement joins TRBV29-1 to TRBJ2-4; perhaps TRBD1 as D (5 bases). Germline CDR1 is SQVTM and CDR2 is ANQGSEA. The CDR3 loop spans 13 amino acids. V was trimmed by 5 bases and J by 0 bases, leaving 8 bases between them. The CDR3, as DNA: TGCAGCGTTTTGGACAAAGCCAAAAACATTCAGTACTTC. The encoded protein is CSVLDKAKNIQYF. The full variable domain, rest sourced from reference TRBV29-1 and TRBJ2-4, is SAVISQKPSRDICQRGTSLTIQCQVDSQVTMMFWYRQQPGQSLTLIATANQGSEATYESGFVIDKFPISRPNLTFSTLTVSNMSPEDSSIYLCSVLDKAKNIQYFGAGTRLSVL.

The rearrangement uses TRBV11-2 and TRBJ2-5, with 12 bases fitting TRBD2. V lost 5 bases and J lost 5; bases outside the gene matches: 12. The CDR3 runs to 17 residues. The germline CDR1 and CDR2 sequences are SGHAT and FQNNGV. The CDR3: CASSPRTTSGSGETQYF. For the CDR3, the DNA is TGTGCCAGCAGCCCGAGAACGACTAGCGGGAGCGGGGAGACCCAGTACTTC.

The chain recombines TRBV15 with TRBJ2-5, with 8 positions matching TRBD2. J lost 4 bases, V lost 3 bases, and 10 bases had no gene match. CDR1 is LNHNV, CDR2 YYDKDF, per germline (reference sequence). The CDR3 covers 16 residues. The CDR3 nucleotides read TGTGCCACCAGCAGTGAAGGGACTAGGACCTCAGAGACCCAGTACTTC. Translation gives CATSSEGTRTSETQYF.

The table lists this clone with a few counts. The V call is TRBV19, the J call TRBJ1-3, with TRBD1 matching over 11 bases. Trimming at V came to 7 bases and at J to 3 bases, leaving 8 bases not matched to a gene. The CDR3 runs to 16 residues. CDR1 and CDR2 from the germline V gene are LNHDA and SQIVND (reference sequence). The CDR3 region has the DNA TGTGCCAGTACCCCACCGGGACAGGGGGTTGGAAACACCATATATTTT. This sequence encodes CASTPPGQGVGNTIYF.